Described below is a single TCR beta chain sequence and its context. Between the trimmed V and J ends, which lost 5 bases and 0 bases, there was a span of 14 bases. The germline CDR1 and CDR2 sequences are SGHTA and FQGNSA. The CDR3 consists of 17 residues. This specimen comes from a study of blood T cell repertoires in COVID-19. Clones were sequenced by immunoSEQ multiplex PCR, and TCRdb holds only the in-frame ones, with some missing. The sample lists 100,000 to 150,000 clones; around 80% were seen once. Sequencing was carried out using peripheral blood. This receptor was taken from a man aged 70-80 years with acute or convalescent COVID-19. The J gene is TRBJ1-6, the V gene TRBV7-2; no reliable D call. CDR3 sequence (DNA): TGTGCCAGCAGCGCTTACTCCCCGAGCTCCTATAATTCACCCCTCCACTTT. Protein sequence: CASSAYSPSSYNSPLHF.